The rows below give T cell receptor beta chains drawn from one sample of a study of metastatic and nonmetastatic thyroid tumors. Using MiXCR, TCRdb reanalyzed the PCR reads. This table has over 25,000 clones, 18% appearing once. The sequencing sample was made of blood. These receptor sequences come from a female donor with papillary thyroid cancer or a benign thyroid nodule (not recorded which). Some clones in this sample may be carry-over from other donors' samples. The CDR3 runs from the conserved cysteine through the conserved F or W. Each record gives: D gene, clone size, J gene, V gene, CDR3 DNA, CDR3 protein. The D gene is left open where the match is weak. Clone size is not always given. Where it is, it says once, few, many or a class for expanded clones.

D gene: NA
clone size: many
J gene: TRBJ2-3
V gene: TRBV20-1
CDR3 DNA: TGCAGTGCTAGTGCTTTTGGGGGCACAGATACGCAGTATTTT
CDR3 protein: CSASAFGGTDTQYF

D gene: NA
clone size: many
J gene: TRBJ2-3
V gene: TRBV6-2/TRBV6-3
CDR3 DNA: TGTGCCAGCAGCCCCACCACAGATACGCAGTATTTT
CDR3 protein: CASSPTTDTQYF

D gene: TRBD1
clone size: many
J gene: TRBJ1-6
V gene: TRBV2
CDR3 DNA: TGTGCCAGCCGGACAGGGGTCGAAAATTCACCCCTCCACTTT
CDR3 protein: CASRTGVENSPLHF

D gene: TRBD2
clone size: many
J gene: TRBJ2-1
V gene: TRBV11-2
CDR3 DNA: TGTGCCAGCAGCTTAGAGGCTAGCGGGAACCATGAGCAGTTCTTC
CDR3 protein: CASSLEASGNHEQFF

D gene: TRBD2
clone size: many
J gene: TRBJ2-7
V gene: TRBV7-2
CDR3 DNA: TGTGCCAGCAGTCGTAGCGGGGGGAACTACGAGCAGTACTTC
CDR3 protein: CASSRSGGNYEQYF

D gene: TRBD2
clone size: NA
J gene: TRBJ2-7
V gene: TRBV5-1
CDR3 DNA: TGCGCCAGCAGCTTTAACAGCGGGACGCCCGAAGAGCAGTACTTC
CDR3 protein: CASSFNSGTPEEQYF

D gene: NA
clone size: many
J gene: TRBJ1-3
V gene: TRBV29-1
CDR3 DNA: TGCAGCGTTGAAGATGGGGAAGAGGCCACCTCTGGAAACACCATATATTTT
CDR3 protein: CSVEDGEEATSGNTIYF

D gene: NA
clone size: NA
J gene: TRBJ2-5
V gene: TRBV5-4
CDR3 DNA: TGTGCCAGCAGCCCCGGGCCCGGAACAGAGACCCAGTACTTC
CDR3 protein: CASSPGPGTETQYF

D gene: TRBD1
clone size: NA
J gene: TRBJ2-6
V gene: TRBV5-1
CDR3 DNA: TGCGCCAGATCCCCAACAGGGGGAGCTGGGGCCAACGTCCTGACTTTC
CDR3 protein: CARSPTGGAGANVLTF

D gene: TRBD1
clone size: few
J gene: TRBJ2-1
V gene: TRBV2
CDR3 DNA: TGTGCCAGCACTAAGCCAGGGGGCGCTTACAATGAGCAGTTCTTC
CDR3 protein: CASTKPGGAYNEQFF

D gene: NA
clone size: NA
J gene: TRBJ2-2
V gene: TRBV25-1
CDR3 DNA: TGTGCCATCAGTGCAGGACAATTCACCGTGGAGCTGTTTTTT
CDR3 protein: CAISAGQFTVELFF

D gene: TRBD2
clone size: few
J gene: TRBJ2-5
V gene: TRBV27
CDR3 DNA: TGTGCCAGCAGCGAGGGTCCTAGCGGGAGTTCGAGAGAGACCCAGTACTTC
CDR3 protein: CASSEGPSGSSRETQYF

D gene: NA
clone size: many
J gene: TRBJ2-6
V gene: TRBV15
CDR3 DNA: TGTGCCACCAGCGAGGCATCGGTTGGGGCCAACGTCCTGACTTTC
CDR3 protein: CATSEASVGANVLTF

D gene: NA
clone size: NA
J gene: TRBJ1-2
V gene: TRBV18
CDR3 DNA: TGTGCCAGCTCACCCCGGGCAGTGGGCTATGGCTGCACCTTC
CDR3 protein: CASSPRAVGYGCTF

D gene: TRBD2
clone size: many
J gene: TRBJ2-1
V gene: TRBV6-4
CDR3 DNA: TGTGCCAGCAGTGACTCGAGGGCTAGCGGGAGCTCCTACAATGAGCAGTTCTTC
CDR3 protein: CASSDSRASGSSYNEQFF

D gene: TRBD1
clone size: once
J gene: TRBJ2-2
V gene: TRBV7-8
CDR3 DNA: TGTGCCAGCAGCTTGCCGACAGGGCGAAACACCGGGGAGCTGTTTTTT
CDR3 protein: CASSLPTGRNTGELFF

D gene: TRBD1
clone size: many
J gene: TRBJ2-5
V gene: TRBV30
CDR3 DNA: TGTGCCTCCTCCCGGGACAGGGGAGAGACCCAGTACTTC
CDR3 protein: CASSRDRGETQYF

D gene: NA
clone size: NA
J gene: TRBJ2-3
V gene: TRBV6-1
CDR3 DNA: TGTGCCAGCATTATTAGCACAGATACGCAGTATTTT
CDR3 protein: CASIISTDTQYF

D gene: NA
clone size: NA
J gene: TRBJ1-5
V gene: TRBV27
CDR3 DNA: TGTGCCAGCAGTAACAAGACCCTGAGGGTTGACAATCAGCCCCAGCATTTT
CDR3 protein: CASSNKTLRVDNQPQHF

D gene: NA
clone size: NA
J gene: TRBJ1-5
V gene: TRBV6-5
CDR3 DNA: TGTGCCAGCAGTTACAGTCTTAGCAATCAGCCCCAGCATTTT
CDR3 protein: CASSYSLSNQPQHF

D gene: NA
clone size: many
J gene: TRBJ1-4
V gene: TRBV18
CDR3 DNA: TGTGCCAGCTCACCAAATGCCAGGGTTCTAGGTGAAAAACTGTTTTTT
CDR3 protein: CASSPNARVLGEKLFF

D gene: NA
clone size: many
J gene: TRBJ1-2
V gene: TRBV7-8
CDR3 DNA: TGTGCCAGCAGCCAAACAGGGTACGATGGCTACACCTTC
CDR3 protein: CASSQTGYDGYTF

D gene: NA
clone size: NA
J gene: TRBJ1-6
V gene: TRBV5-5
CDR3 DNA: TGTGCCAGTAGCTTGGAGGCAGGAGGACCCCTCCACTTT
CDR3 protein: CASSLEAGGPLHF

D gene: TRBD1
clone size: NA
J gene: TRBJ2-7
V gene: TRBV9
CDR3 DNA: TGTGCCAGCAGTCCAGGACAGGCCAACTCCTACGAGCAGTACTTC
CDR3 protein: CASSPGQANSYEQYF

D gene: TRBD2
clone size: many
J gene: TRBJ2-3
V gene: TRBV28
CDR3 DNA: TGTGCCAGCAGTTTCTTAGCGGGGGGGCCTGATACGCAGTATTTT
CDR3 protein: CASSFLAGGPDTQYF

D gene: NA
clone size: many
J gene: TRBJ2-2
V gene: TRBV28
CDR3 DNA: TGTGCCAGCAGTCCCCTCGTCTTTTCGAACACCGGGGAGCTGTTTTTT
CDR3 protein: CASSPLVFSNTGELFF

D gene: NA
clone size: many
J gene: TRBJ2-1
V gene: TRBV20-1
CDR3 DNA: TGCAGTGCTCCAAGAACGGGGTACTCCAATGAGCAGTTCTTC
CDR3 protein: CSAPRTGYSNEQFF

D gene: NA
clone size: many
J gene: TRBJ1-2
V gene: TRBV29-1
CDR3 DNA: TGCAGCGTTGATTCTCAGGACTATGGCTACACCTTC
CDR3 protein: CSVDSQDYGYTF

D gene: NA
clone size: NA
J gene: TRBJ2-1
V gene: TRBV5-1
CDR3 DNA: TGCGCCAGCAGCTTGGGCACCAGCAATGAGCAGTTCTTC
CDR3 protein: CASSLGTSNEQFF

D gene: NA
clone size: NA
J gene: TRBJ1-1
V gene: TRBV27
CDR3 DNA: TGTGCCAGCATGCCCCTGTTGGGTTTTAACACTGAAGCTTTCTTT
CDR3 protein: CASMPLLGFNTEAFF

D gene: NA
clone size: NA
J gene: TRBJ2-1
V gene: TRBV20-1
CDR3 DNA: TGCAGTGCTAGAGTTCGGGGGAAATCCTACAATGAGCAGTTCTTC
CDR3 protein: CSARVRGKSYNEQFF

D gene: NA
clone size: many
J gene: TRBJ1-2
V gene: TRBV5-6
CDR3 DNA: TGTGCCAGCAGCTATCGCCGGGACGGCCCGTATGGCTACACCTTC
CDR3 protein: CASSYRRDGPYGYTF

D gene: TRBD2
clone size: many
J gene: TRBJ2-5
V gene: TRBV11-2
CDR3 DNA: TGTGCCAGCAGCCACCTAGCGGGGTGGGAGACCCAGTACTTC
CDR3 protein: CASSHLAGWETQYF

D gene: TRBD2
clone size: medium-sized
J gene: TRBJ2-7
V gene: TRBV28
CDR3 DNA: TGTGCCAGCACCCCTGGGGGGGGGGTGGAGCAGTACTTC
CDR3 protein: CASTPGGGVEQYF

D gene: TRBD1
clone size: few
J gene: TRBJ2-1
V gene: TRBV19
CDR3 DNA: TGTGCCAGTATTCCGACAGGGGGCGATGAGCAGTTCTTC
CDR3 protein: CASIPTGGDEQFF

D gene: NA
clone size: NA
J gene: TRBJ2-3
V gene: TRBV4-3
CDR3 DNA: TGCGCCAGCAGCCAAGAAACGGGAGTGGGCACAGATACGCAGTATTTT
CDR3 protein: CASSQETGVGTDTQYF

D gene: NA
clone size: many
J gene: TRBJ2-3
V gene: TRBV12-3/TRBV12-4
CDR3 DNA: TGTGCCAGCAGCCTCTCCGGGGATACGCAGTATTTT
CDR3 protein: CASSLSGDTQYF

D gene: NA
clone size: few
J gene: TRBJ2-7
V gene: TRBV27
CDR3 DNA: TGTGCCAGCAGTTATAACGGACAGATGGCCTACGAGCGGTACTTC
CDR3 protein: CASSYNGQMAYERYF

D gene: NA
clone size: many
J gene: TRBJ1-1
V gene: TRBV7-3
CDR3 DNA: TGTGCCAGCAGCTCACAGGTAAACACTGAAGCTTTCTTT
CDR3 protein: CASSSQVNTEAFF

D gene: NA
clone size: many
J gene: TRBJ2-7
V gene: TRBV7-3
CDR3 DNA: TGTGCCAGCAGCTTCTCCGGGGCAGGAGACTACGAGCAGTACTTC
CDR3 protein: CASSFSGAGDYEQYF

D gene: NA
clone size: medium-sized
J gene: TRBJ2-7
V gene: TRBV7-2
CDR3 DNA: TGTGCCAGCAGCTTAACTGCCTACGAGCAGTACTTC
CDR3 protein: CASSLTAYEQYF

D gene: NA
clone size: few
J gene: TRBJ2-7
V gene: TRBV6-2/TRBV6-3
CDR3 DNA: TGTGCCAGCAGAACAGGGGGGGACAACTACGAGCAGTACTTC
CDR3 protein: CASRTGGDNYEQYF

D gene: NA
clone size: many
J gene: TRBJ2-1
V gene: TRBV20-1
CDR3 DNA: TGCAGTGCTAGAGTCCCACAGGGTGTCTACAATGAGCAGTTCTTC
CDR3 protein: CSARVPQGVYNEQFF

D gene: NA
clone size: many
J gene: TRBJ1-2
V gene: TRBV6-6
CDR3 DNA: TGTGCCAGCAGTTACAGGACGGCTAACTATGGCTACACCTTC
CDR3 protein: CASSYRTANYGYTF

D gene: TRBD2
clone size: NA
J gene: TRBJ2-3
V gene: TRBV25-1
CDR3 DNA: TGTGCCATTAGACCAAGACTAGCGGGAGGCACAGATACGCAGTATTTT
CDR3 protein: CAIRPRLAGGTDTQYF

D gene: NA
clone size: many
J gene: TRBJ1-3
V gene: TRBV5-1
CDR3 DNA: TGCGCCAGCAGTACTTCCGGGACGGACTCTGGAAACACCATATATTTT
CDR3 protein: CASSTSGTDSGNTIYF

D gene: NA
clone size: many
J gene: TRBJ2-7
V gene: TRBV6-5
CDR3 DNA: TGTGCCAGCAGTTACTCGGGGAGTGAAGGGCCTTCCTACGAGCAGTACTTC
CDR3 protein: CASSYSGSEGPSYEQYF

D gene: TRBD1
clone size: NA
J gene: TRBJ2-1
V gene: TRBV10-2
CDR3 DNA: TGCGCCAGCAGTGAGTCGGGACAGAGTACCTACAATGAGCAGTTCTTC
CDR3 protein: CASSESGQSTYNEQFF

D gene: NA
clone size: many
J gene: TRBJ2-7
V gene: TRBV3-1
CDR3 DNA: TGTGCCAGCAGCCAAGGGGTTCAGTCCTACGAGCAGTACTTC
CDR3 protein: CASSQGVQSYEQYF

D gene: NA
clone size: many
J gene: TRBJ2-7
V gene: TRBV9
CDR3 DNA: TGTGCCAGCAGCGCGACTGATTCCTACGAGCAGTACTTC
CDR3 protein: CASSATDSYEQYF

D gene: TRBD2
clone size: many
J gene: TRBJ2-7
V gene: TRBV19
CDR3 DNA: TGTGCCAGTAGTATAGCGCTAGCGGAATCCTACGAGCAGTACTTC
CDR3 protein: CASSIALAESYEQYF

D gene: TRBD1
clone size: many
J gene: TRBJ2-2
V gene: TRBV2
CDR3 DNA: TGTGCCAGCAACCGAGATCCGGGACAGACGGGAACCGGGGAGCTGTTTTTT
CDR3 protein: CASNRDPGQTGTGELFF

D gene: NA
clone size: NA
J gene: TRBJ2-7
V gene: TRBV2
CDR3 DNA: TGTGCCGGCAATCAAGGGATTCTCTACGAGCAGTACTTC
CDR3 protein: CAGNQGILYEQYF

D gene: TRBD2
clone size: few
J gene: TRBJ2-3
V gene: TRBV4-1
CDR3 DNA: TGCGCCAGCAGCCAAGACAGACTAGCGGGGGGTAGCACAGATACGGAGTATTTT
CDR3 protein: CASSQDRLAGGSTDTEYF

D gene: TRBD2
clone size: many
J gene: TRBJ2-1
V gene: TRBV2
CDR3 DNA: TGTGCCAGCAGTAAAGAGGGACTAGCGGTTAGCTCCTACAATGAGCAGTTCTTC
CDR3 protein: CASSKEGLAVSSYNEQFF

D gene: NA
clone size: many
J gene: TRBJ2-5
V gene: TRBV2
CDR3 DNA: TGTGCCAGTGGACAGGACGGGGGTCAAGAGACCCAGTACTTC
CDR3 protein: CASGQDGGQETQYF

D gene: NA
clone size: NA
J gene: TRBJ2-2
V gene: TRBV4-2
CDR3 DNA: TGTGCCAGCAGCCAAGATCGGGGAACGAGGAGCGGCCCCTACACCGGGGAGCTGTTTTTT
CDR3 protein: CASSQDRGTRSGPYTGELFF

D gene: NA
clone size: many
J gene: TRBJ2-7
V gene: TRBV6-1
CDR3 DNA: TGTGCCAGCAGTGATACGGCGGGAAGTGCCCACGAGCAGTACTTC
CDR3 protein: CASSDTAGSAHEQYF

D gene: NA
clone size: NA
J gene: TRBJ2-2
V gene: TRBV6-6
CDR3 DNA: TGTGCCAACAGTTACGGGGTCACCGGGGAGCTGTTCTTT
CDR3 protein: CANSYGVTGELFF